The next 24 T cell receptor beta chains were all read from a single sample in a study of cytomegalovirus exposure and HLA in healthy donors (dated by TCRdb to the late 2010s). Library method: the immunoSEQ multiplex PCR assay. For the multiplex PCR, a mixture combining 60 forward primers for TCR Vbeta segments and 13 reverse primers for TCR Jbeta segments was used. TCRdb retrieved this table from immuneACCESS and kept in-frame rearrangements only. Not all clones are present; in checked studies, unresolved V genes account for under half, and no reason is known for the remainder. Here the sample has about 150,000 clones; roughly 80% occur a single time. Of the sample, 3.5% to 4.5% is held by the ten largest clones. The sequenced sample was PBMCs. The receptor set was obtained from a middle-aged woman in good health and CMV-seropositive.

The J gene is TRBJ2-3, the V gene TRBV15; D unresolved. V was trimmed by 0 bases and J by 1 base, leaving 5 bases between them. Germline assignment: CDR1 LNHNV and CDR2 YYDKDF (reference sequence). The CDR3 sequence is 14 residues long. The CDR3 spells CATSRDKRTDTQYF. As DNA, the CDR3 is TGTGCCACCAGCAGAGACAAGCGCACAGATACGCAGTATTTT.

The chain links TRBV7-3 to TRBJ2-3, with 7 nucleotides matching TRBD1. This CDR3 comprises 14 residues. Trimming removed 6 bases from V and 2 bases from J; junction bases left unmatched: 5. Germline CDR1 is SGHTA and CDR2 is FQGTGA. The CDR3 nucleotides read TGTGCCAGCAGTACGGGACAGCCCACAGATACGCAGTATTTT. Translated, it gives CASSTGQPTDTQYF. The full variable domain, its missing parts supplied by reference TRBV7-3 and TRBJ2-3, is GAGVSQTPSNKVTEKGKYVELRCDPISGHTALYWYRQSLGQGPEFLIYFQGTGAADDSGLPNDRFFAVRPEGSVSTLKIQRTERGDSAVYLCASSTGQPTDTQYFGPGTRLTVL.

This chain links TRBV5-1 with TRBJ2-5; 9 positions agree with TRBD1. Trimming cost V 0 bases and J 0 bases; bases outside gene matches: 0. CDR1 and CDR2 (germline): SGHRS, YFSETQ. The CDR3 covers 15 residues. CDR3 loop: CASSLGDRDQETQYF. The CDR3 coding sequence is TGCGCCAGCAGCTTGGGGGACAGGGACCAAGAGACCCAGTACTTC.

The CDR3 coding sequence is TGCAGCGTTGATGGCCCTAATGAAAAACTGTTTTTT. Translating it yields CSVDGPNEKLFF. This chain connects TRBV29-1 to TRBJ1-4; no clear D gene. V gave up 3 bases and J gave up 3 bases, with 5 bases separating them. The CDR3 contains 12 residues. The germline gives CDR1 SQVTM, CDR2 ANQGSEA.

V is TRBV4-3 and J is TRBJ2-7, with TRBD1 as a possible D gene (6 bases). The CDR3 is 14 amino acids. Trimming pared 3 bases from V and 5 bases from J, leaving 14 bases between. Germline lookup yields CDR1 LGHNA and CDR2 YSLEER. The CDR3 loop is CASSQDSSPHEQYF. The DNA of the CDR3 is TGCGCCAGCAGCCAGGACAGCTCTCCCCACGAGCAGTACTTC.

The J gene is TRBJ2-5, the V gene TRBV7-2; 7 bases map to TRBD1. Trimming took 0 bases from V and 5 from J; bases not matched to a gene: 3. The germline gives CDR1 SGHTA, CDR2 FQGNSA. The CDR3 sequence is 14 residues long. The CDR3 nucleotides are TGTGCCAGCAGCTTAGCGAGGGGGCGGGAGACCCAGTACTTC. Protein product: CASSLARGRETQYF.

The chain joins TRBV6-1 to TRBJ2-2; D gene ambiguous. Germline V gives CDR1 MNHNS, CDR2 SASEGT. This CDR3 has 14 residues. The V and J ends lost 3 bases and 6 bases respectively, with 11 bases between them. The CDR3 region is CASSDGQIPGELFF. CDR3 nucleotides: TGTGCCAGCAGTGATGGGCAGATCCCCGGGGAGCTGTTTTTT.

The rearrangement joins TRBV28 to TRBJ1-2; maybe TRBD1 (6 bases). The V and J ends lost 5 bases and 1 base respectively, with 14 bases between them. The CDR3 is 15 residues long. Germline assignment: CDR1 MDHEN and CDR2 SYDVKM. The CDR3 reads CASSQDSYYNYGYTF. The CDR3 DNA reads TGTGCCAGCAGTCAGGACAGCTATTATAACTATGGCTACACCTTC.

The chain has TRBV6-5 and TRBJ1-6; D might be TRBD1 (6 bases). Trimming took 0 bases from V and 8 from J, leaving 11 bases between them. Per the germline V gene, CDR1 is MNHEY and CDR2 is SVGAGI. The CDR3 extends over 15 amino acids. This CDR3 reads CASSYSGADHSPLHF. The CDR3 coding sequence is TGTGCCAGCAGTTACTCGGGGGCAGACCATTCACCCCTCCACTTT.

This rearrangement joins TRBV10-3 to TRBJ2-7; tentatively, D is TRBD1 (7 bases). This CDR3 contains 15 residues. Germline lookup yields CDR1 ENHRY and CDR2 SYGVKD. Deletions cut 5 bases from V and 1 base from J, with 15 bases between. The CDR3 here is CAISRGGGQSYEQYF. The CDR3 DNA follows: TGTGCCATCAGTAGAGGAGGGGGCCAGTCCTACGAGCAGTACTTC.

This clone was seen more than once but under ten times. The chain uses TRBV5-4 and TRBJ1-1; D not resolved. This CDR3 comprises 13 residues. Trimming shortened V by 1 base and J by 4 bases, and 8 bases separated the two germline ends. In germline, CDR1 is SGHNT, CDR2 YYREEE (reference sequence). In nucleotides, the CDR3 is TGTGCCAGCAGCTTGCTTGCGCTCACTGAAGCTTTCTTT. Residues: CASSLLALTEAFF.

The genes are TRBV5-1 and TRBJ2-7; no clear D. Germline CDR1 reads SGHRS; CDR2 reads YFSETQ. The CDR3 runs to 11 residues. Trimming took 5 bases from V and 0 from J, leaving 3 bases between them. CDR3 region: CASSNSYEQYF. The DNA for the CDR3 is TGCGCCAGCAGTAACTCCTACGAGCAGTACTTC.

Here the CDR3 reads CASSRTRTSGTDTQYF. The DNA for the CDR3 is TGCGCCAGCAGCAGGACACGGACTAGCGGCACAGATACGCAGTATTTT. The V and J genes are TRBV5-1 and TRBJ2-3, with 9 bases matching TRBD2. The CDR3 consists of 16 residues. V lost 4 bases and J lost 1; bases outside the gene matches: 7. CDR1 and CDR2 (germline): SGHRS, YFSETQ.

This chain uses TRBV9 with TRBJ2-1; no reliable D call. Germline CDR1 is SGDLS and CDR2 is YYNGEE. CDR3 length equals 15 residues. V lost 0 bases and J lost 5, with 12 bases in between. The CDR3 here is CASSVGGEIDNEQFF. CDR3 DNA sequence: TGTGCCAGCAGCGTAGGAGGTGAGATCGACAATGAGCAGTTCTTC.

The gene calls are TRBV12-5 and TRBJ2-1; TRBD1 is a possible D gene (5 bases). Germline CDR1 and CDR2: LGHNT and FRNRAP. This CDR3 has 14 amino acids. Trimming cost V 5 bases and J 9 bases, with 17 bases left between them. CDR3 bases: TGTGCTAGTGGTCCCCCCGCGAAGGGGATTGAGCAGTTCTTC. Encoded protein: CASGPPAKGIEQFF. Using reference TRBV12-5 and TRBJ2-1 for the parts outside the CDR3, the full variable domain is DARVTQTPRHKVTEMGQEVTMRCQPILGHNTVFWYRQTMMQGLELLAYFRNRAPLDDSGMPKDRFSAEMPDATLATLKIQPSEPRDSAVYFCASGPPAKGIEQFFGPGTRLTVL.

The chain is built from TRBV2 and TRBJ2-5; 8 bases fit TRBD2. TRBJ2-7 explains the end of the DNA better; the J call may be wrong. CDR3 length: 14 residues. The germline gives CDR1 SNHLY, CDR2 FYNNEI. CDR3 nucleotide sequence: TGTGCCAGTTGCCCCAGCGGGAGCTCCTACGAGCAGTACTTC. It translates to CASCPSGSSYEQYF.

The rearrangement joins TRBV28 to TRBJ2-3, with 8 bases identical to TRBD1. The CDR3 extends over 14 amino acids. Germline lookup yields CDR1 MDHEN and CDR2 SYDVKM. The trim removed 2 bases at V and 7 bases at J, leaving 5 bases unmatched. CDR3 residues: CASSLGQGSHTQYF. CDR3 DNA sequence: TGTGCCAGCAGTTTAGGACAGGGCTCCCATACGCAGTATTTT.

This chain uses TRBV6-5 with TRBJ2-7; possible D gene TRBD1, 6 bases. The germline V gene has CDR1 MNHEY and CDR2 SVGAGI. Trimming cost V 6 bases and J 0 bases, with 12 bases left between them. This CDR3 spans 14 amino acids. CDR3 DNA: TGTGCCAGCAGCTCGGACAGAATCTCCTACGAGCAGTACTTC. Residues: CASSSDRISYEQYF.

The rearrangement links TRBV18 to TRBJ2-2, with 8 bases identical to TRBD1. CDR3 length: 16 amino acids. J was trimmed by 6 bases and V by 1 base; bases with no gene match: 7. CDR1 is KGHSH, CDR2 LQKENI, per germline. Here the CDR3 DNA reads TGTGCCAGCTCACCACGTCAGGGGGCTAGCGCCGGGGAGCTGTTTTTT. Translating gives CASSPRQGASAGELFF.

This chain connects TRBV9 to TRBJ1-1, with D possibly TRBD1 on 6 matching bases. Germline values: CDR1 SGDLS, CDR2 YYNGEE. The V gene lost 3 bases and the J gene lost 4 bases, with 16 bases spanning the gap. This CDR3 contains 15 residues. The CDR3 DNA follows: TGTGCCAGCAGCGGCACGGCAGGGGTGGGCACTGAAGCTTTCTTT. Amino acid sequence: CASSGTAGVGTEAFF.

The V call is TRBV6-1, the J call TRBJ2-2, with D possibly matching TRBD2 (5 bases). This CDR3 has 15 amino acids. The germline gives CDR1 MNHNS, CDR2 SASEGT. Trimming left V 8 bases short and J 1 base short, with 14 bases between. CDR3 DNA sequence: TGTGCCAGCGGCCTACTAGTGGGGAACACCGGGGAGCTGTTTTTT. Translation: CASGLLVGNTGELFF.

The rearrangement links TRBV29-1 to TRBJ1-1; no firm D call. CDR1 is SQVTM and CDR2 is ANQGSEA in the germline V gene. Trimming removed 0 bases from V and 9 bases from J, with 11 bases in between. There are 12 residues in the CDR3. The CDR3 DNA reads as TGCAGCGTTGAAGAGGTGGGGAGTCAAGCTTTCTTT. Its protein product is CSVEEVGSQAFF.

This chain uses TRBV4-3 with TRBJ2-1, with 10 bases aligning to TRBD1. CDR3 length: 18 amino acids. The junction had 7 bases not matched to a gene; V was cut back by 0 bases and J by 2 bases. Germline V CDR1 and CDR2: LGHNA, YSLEER. DNA of the CDR3: TGCGCCAGCAGCCAAGAGGGTGGGGGACAGGGGCCCTACAATGAGCAGTTCTTC. This translates into CASSQEGGGQGPYNEQFF.

Written as DNA, the CDR3 is TGTGCCAGCAGCCAAGAATACGAGAACAGTTTGAACACTGAAGCTTTCTTT. Its protein product is CASSQEYENSLNTEAFF. The chain carries TRBV4-2 and TRBJ1-1; the D is unclear. The germline V and J ends were trimmed by 0 bases and 0 bases, with 14 bases remaining between them. CDR3 length: 17 amino acids. Germline V gene data show CDR1 as LGHNA and CDR2 as YNFKEQ.